The source of this T cell receptor beta chain is a study of cytomegalovirus exposure and HLA in healthy donors (dated by TCRdb to about 2017). Notes on the research overall: According to a later analysis, the 120 or so validation repertoires were produced on the same platform as the approximately 610 repertoires of the first cohort. The study combined high-throughput TCR immunosequencing, statistical association of individual TCRs with disease status, and machine learning to predict cytomegalovirus infection status. The study aimed to test whether cataloging public T cell receptors could reveal signatures of past pathogen exposure. A separate validation cohort of some 130 different subjects was used in addition to the 666-subject first cohort.

From the cysteine through the phenylalanine, the CDR3 covers 14 amino acids. This entry keeps only the CDR3 DNA: 42 bases, framed from base 1. CDR1 and CDR2 were assigned from the germline V gene (reference sequence) as MNHEY and SMNVEV. The trim is 2 bases for V and 0 bases for J, with a gap of 7 bases between the germline ends. Library preparation used the immunoSEQ multiplex PCR assay. As for how the authors treated the data: A statistical classification framework was built to diagnose cytomegalovirus status from the catalog of TCR beta chain sequences. TCRdb limited this immuneACCESS table to in-frame rearrangements with V and J called. A share of clones is missing; checked studies link under half to unresolved V genes, and the rest is unexplained. That table furnishes V, J and clone size, whereas the DNA furnished D and trimming. The table for this sample lists roughly 310,000 clones; 88% of them were counted only once. Approximately 0.95% of the sample is in the top ten clones.

Donors formed part of the validation cohort, which comprised about 130 subjects and was distinct from the first cohort of 670 or so subjects. The investigation overall reported the following: Most TCR sequences were observed very rarely across donors, whereas some public TCRs were present in many individuals. In a later analysis, TCRs clustered in the first cohort were found to also tend to co-occur in the 120 or so validation repertoires, with 85% to 95% of cluster scores above 0. A later analysis had no HLA typing for the validation cohort, so co-occurrence there was scored across all 130 or so repertoires. The authors suggested that the approach could potentially be extended to other disease states and immunological phenotypes. Three of the identified cytomegalovirus-associated TCR beta chains were confirmed in vitro to be specific for cytomegalovirus antigens. Cytomegalovirus status was reported to be diagnosed by the classifier with high specificity and sensitivity in both the original and validation cohorts. A total of about 150 TCR beta chains were listed by the study as associated with cytomegalovirus.

A note on this clone: It lacks a known antigen. No base quality information exists; no much larger clone differs at one position.

The chain is encoded by TRBV27 joined to TRBJ1-1; perhaps TRBD1 is the D gene, with 5 bases matching. This sequence was found in a man aged 30 to 45 in good health and CMV-seronegative. Input material: PBMCs. The nucleotide sequence reads as follows: TGTGCCAGCAGTTTAGGGGGGATGAACACTGAAGCTTTCTTT. Its protein reads: CASSLGGMNTEAFF.